This T cell receptor beta chain was captured by sequencing in a study of T-cell memory formation after mild COVID-19. About the research overall: Clusters of TCRs were largely donor specific.

CDR3 length: 12 amino acids. Trimming stripped 7 bases from V and 6 bases from J, with 11 bases between. Study results and limitations: Pre-infection memory already had some responding clones, implying cross-reactive memory joined.

The sample holds a few counts of this clonotype. Its antigen is not identified. TCR alpha and TCR beta cDNA libraries with sample barcodes and UMIs came from 5'RACE using constant-segment primers. Via MiXCR, TCRdb re-called the 5' RACE reads, giving one row per CDR3 protein. This table holds 350,000 to 400,000 distinct CDR3 sequences, about 21% found once. Sequencing was done on a sample of PBMCs or a T cell subset sorted from them (not recorded which). The chain combines TRBV12-3 or TRBV12-4 with TRBJ2-3; perhaps TRBD2 as D (6 bases). The receptor was isolated from an adult woman who had mild COVID-19 (a few samples of this study predate the infection). Cell type and time point are not known. The CDR3 region has the DNA TGTGCCAGCACCACGGGGAGGGATACGCAGTATTTT. Translating gives CASTTGRDTQYF.